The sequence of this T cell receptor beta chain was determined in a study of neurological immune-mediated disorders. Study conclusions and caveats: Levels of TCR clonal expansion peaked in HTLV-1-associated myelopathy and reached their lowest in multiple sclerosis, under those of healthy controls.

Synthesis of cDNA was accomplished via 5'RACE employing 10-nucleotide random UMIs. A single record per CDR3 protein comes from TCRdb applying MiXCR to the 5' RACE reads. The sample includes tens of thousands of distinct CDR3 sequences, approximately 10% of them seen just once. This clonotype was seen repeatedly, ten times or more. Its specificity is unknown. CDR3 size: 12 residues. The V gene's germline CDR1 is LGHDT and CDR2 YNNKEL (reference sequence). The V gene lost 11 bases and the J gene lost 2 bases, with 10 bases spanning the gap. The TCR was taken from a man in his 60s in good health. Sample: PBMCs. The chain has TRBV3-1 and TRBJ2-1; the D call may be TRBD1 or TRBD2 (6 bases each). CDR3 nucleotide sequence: TGTGCCGCCGGGGGCCCCTACAATGAGCAGTTCTTC. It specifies CAAGGPYNEQFF.